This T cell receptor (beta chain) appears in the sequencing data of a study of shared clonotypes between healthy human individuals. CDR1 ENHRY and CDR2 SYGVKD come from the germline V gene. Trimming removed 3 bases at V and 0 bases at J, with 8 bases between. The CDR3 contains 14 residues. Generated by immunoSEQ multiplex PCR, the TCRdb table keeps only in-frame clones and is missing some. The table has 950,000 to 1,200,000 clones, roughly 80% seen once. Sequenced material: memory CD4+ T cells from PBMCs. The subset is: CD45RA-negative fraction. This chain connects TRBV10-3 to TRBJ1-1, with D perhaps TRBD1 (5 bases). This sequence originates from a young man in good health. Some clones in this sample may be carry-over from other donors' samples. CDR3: CAISERGMNTEAFF. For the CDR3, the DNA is TGTGCCATCAGTGAAAGGGGAATGAACACTGAAGCTTTCTTT.